The clone carrying this TCR beta chain has at least ten counts. No antigen is known for it. This record belongs to a study of regulatory T cells in long-lasting Graves disease. Study-wide points: Researchers examined only peripheral blood and not thyroid tissue. Patients whose Graves' disease persisted exhibited lower TCR diversity than those newly diagnosed. Persistent patients had a count of shared public clonotypes (approximately 3,000) that exceeded that of new patients (about 870). Persistent disease samples used TRBV28, TRBJ1-2 and TRBJ2-5 preferentially.

From germline, CDR1 is SGHTA and CDR2 FQGTGA. This CDR3 has 16 residues. The V gene end was trimmed by 2 bases and the J gene end by 4 bases; junction bases not matched to a gene: 1. The time point: newly diagnosed GD, antithyroid drugs for less than 3 months. PBMC-extracted RNA yielded the TCR library. For TCR beta, libraries came from iRepertoire HTBI primers and Arm-PCR of CDR3 regions. TCRdb recomputed calls from the multiplex PCR reads with MiXCR, one row per CDR3 protein. The sample records around 230,000 distinct CDR3 sequences, around 19% being singletons. The V call is TRBV7-3, the J call TRBJ2-1, with 14 bases matching TRBD2. The material was peripheral blood mononuclear cells (PBMCs), obtained at new diagnosis, from a patient treated with antithyroid drugs. This TCR derives from a female donor with Graves disease. The CDR3 nucleotides read TGTGCCAGCAGCTTAGGGACTAGCGGGGGATACAATGAGCAGTTCTTC. This codes for CASSLGTSGGYNEQFF. Combining the CDR3 with reference TRBV7-3 and TRBJ2-1 gives the whole variable domain GAGVSQTPSNKVTEKGKYVELRCDPISGHTALYWYRQSLGQGPEFLIYFQGTGAADDSGLPNDRFFAVRPEGSVSTLKIQRTERGDSAVYLCASSLGTSGGYNEQFFGPGTRLTVL.